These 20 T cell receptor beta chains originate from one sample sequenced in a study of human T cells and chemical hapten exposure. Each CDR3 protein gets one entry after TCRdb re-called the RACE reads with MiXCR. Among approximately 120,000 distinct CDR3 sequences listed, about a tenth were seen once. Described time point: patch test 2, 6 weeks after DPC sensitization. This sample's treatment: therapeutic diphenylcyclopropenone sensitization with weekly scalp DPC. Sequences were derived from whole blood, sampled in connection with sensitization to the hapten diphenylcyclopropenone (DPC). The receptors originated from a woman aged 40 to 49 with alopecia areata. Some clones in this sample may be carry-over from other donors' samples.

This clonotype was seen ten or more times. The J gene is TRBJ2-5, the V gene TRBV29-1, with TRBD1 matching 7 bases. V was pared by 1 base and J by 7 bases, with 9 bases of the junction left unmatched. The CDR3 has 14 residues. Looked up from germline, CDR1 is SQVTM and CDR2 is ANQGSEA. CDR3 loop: CSVEGGLRQGTQYF. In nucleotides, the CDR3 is TGCAGCGTTGAAGGTGGCCTTAGACAGGGGACCCAGTACTTC.

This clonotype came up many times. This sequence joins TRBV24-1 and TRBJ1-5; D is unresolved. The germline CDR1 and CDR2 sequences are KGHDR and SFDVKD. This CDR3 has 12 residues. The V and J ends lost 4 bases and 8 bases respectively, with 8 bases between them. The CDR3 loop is CATSETDKPQHF. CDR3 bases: TGTGCCACCAGTGAAACAGATAAGCCCCAGCATTTT.

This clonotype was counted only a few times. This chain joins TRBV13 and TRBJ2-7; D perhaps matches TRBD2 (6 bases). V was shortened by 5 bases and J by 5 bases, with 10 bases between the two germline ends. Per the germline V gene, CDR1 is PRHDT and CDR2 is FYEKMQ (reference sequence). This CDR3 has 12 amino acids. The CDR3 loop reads CASSLRRDEQYF. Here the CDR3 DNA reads TGTGCCAGCAGCCTTAGGAGGGACGAGCAGTACTTC.

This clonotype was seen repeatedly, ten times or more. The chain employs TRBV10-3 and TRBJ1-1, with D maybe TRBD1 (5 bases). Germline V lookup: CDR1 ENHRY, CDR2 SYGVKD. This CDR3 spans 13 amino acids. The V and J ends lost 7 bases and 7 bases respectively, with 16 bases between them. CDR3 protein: CAITGTGRDEAFF. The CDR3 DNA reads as TGTGCCATCACTGGGACGGGGAGAGATGAAGCTTTCTTT.

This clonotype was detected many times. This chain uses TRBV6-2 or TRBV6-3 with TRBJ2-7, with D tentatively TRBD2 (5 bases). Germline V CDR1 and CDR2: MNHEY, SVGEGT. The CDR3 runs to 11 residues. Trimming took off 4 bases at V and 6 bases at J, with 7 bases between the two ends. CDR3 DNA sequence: TGTGCCAGCAGTTTTGCGGGCGAGCAGTACTTC. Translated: CASSFAGEQYF.

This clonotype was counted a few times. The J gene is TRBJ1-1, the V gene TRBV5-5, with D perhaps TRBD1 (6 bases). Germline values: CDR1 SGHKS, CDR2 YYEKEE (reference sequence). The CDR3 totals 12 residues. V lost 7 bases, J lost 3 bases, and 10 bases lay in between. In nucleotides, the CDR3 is TGTGCCAGCCAGGGGCCTTACACTGAAGCTTTCTTT. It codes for CASQGPYTEAFF.

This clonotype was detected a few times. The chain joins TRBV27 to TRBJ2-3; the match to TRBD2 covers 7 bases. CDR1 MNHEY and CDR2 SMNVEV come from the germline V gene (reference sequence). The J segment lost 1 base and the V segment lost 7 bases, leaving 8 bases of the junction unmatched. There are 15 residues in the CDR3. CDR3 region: CASNPGRGGTDTQYF. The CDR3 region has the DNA TGTGCCAGCAATCCAGGACGGGGGGGCACAGATACGCAGTATTTT.

The CDR3 is CASSYMNTEAFF. The CDR3 DNA sequence: TGTGCCAGCAGTTATATGAACACTGAAGCTTTCTTT. The chain uses TRBV6-2 or TRBV6-3 and TRBJ1-1; D is ambiguous. This CDR3 is 12 amino acids long. Trimming shortened V by 3 bases and J by 0 bases, and 2 bases separated the two germline ends. The V gene's germline CDR1 is MNHEY and CDR2 SVGEGT.

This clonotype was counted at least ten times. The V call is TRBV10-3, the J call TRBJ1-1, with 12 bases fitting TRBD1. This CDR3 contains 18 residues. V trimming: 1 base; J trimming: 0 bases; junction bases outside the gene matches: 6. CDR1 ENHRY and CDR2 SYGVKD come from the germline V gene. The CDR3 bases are TGTGCCATCAGTGAGTTTGGGACAGGGGGCGAGGTGAACACTGAAGCTTTCTTT. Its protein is CAISEFGTGGEVNTEAFF.

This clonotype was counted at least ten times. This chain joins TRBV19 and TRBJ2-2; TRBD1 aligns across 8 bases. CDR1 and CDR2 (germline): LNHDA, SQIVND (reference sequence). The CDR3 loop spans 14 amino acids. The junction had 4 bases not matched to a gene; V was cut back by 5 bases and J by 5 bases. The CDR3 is CASSWQGATGELFF. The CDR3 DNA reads TGTGCCAGTAGTTGGCAGGGGGCGACCGGGGAGCTGTTTTTT.

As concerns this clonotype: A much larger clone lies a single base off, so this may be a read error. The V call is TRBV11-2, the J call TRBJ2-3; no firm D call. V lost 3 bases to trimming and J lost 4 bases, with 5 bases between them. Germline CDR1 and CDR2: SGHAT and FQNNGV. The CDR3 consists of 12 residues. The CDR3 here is CASSLWADTQYF. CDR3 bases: TGTGCCAGCAGCTTGTGGGCAGATACGCAGTATTTT.

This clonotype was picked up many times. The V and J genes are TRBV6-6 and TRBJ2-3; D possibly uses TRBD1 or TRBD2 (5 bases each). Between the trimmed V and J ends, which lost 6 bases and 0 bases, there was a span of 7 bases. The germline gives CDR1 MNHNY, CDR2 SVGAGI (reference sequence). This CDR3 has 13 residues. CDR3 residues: CASRWDSTDTQYF. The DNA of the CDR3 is TGTGCCAGCAGGTGGGACAGCACAGATACGCAGTATTTT.

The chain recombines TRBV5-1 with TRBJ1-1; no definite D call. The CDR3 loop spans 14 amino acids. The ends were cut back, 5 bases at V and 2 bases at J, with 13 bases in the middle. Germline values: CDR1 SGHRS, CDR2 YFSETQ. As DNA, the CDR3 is TGCGCCAGCAGGGCCTCCGGGATCAACACTGAAGCTTTCTTT. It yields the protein CASRASGINTEAFF.

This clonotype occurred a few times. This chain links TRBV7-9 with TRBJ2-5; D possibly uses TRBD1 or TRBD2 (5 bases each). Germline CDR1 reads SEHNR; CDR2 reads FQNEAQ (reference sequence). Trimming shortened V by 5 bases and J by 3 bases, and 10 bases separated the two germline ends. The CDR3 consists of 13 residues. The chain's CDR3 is CASSLGTEETQYF. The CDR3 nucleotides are TGTGCCAGCAGCCTTGGGACGGAAGAGACCCAGTACTTC.

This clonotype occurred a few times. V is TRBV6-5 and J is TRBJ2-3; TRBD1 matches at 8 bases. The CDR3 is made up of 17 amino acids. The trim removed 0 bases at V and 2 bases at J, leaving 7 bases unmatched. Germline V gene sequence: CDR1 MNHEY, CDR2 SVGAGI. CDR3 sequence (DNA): TGTGCCAGCAGTTACTCTTCAGGGGGCCCCTCCACAGATACGCAGTATTTT. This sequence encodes CASSYSSGGPSTDTQYF.

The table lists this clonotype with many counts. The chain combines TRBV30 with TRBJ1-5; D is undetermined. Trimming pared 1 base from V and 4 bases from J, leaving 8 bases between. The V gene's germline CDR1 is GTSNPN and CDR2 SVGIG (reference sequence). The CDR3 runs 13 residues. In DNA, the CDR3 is TGTGCCTGGAGTGAAAGAGGAAATCAGCCCCAGCATTTT. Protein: CAWSERGNQPQHF. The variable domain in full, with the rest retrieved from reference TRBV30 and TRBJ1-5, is SQTIHQWPATLVQPVGSPLSLECTVEGTSNPNLYWYRQAAGRGLQLLFYSVGIGQISSEVPQNLSASRPQDRQFILSSKKLLLSDSGFYLCAWSERGNQPQHFGDGTRLSIL.

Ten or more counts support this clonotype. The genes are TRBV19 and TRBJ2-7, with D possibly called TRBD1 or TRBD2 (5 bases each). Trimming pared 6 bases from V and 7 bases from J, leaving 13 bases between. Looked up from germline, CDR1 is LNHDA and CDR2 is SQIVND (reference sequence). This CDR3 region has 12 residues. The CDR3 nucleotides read TGTGCCAGTAGCGGGGACCCGCGGGAGCAGTACTTC. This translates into CASSGDPREQYF. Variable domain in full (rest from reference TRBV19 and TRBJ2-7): DGGITQSPKYLFRKEGQNVTLSCEQNLNHDAMYWYRQDPGQGLRLIYYSQIVNDFQKGDIAEGYSVSREKKESFPLTVTSAQKNPTAFYLCASSGDPREQYFGPGTRLTVT.

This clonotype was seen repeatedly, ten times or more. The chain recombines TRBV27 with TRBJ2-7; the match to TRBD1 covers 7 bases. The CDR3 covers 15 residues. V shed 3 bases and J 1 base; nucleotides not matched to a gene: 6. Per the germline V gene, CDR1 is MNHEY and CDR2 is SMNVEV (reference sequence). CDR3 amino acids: CASSFTGAVSYEQYF. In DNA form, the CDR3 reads TGTGCCAGCAGTTTTACAGGGGCTGTGTCCTACGAGCAGTACTTC.

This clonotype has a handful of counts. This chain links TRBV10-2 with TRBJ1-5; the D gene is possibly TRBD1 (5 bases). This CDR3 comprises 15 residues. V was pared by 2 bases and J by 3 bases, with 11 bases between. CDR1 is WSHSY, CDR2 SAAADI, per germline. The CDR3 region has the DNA TGCGCCAGCAGTGAGGTCGGGGCTGCCAATCAGCCCCAGCATTTT. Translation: CASSEVGAANQPQHF.

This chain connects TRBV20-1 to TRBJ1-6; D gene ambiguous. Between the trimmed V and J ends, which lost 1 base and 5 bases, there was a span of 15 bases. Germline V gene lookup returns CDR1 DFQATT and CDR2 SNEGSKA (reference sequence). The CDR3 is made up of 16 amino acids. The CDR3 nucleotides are TGCAGTGCTAGAGTTTTCCCCCGTCTGGATAATTCACCCCTCCACTTT. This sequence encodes CSARVFPRLDNSPLHF.